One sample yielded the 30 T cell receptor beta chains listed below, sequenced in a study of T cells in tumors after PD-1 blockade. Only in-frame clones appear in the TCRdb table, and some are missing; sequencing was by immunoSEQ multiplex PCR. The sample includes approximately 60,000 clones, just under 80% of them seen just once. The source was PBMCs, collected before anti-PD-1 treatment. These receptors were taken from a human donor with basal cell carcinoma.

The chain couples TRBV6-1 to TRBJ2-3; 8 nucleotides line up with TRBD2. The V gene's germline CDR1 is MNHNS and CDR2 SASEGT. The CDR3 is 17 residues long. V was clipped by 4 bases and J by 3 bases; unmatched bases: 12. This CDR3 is CASSAEMSGGRTDTQYF. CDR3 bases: TGTGCCAGCAGTGCCGAGATGAGCGGGGGACGTACAGATACGCAGTATTTT.

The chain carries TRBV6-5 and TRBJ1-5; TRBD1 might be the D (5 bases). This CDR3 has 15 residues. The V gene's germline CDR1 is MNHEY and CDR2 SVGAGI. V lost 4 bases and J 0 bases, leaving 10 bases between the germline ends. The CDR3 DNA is TGTGCCAGCAGTTCCCCGGGGGGTAGCAATCAGCCCCAGCATTTT. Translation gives CASSSPGGSNQPQHF.

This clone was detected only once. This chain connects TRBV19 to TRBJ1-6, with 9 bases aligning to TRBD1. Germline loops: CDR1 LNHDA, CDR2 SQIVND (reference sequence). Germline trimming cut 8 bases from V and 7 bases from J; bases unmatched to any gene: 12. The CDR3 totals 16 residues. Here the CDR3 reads CASPPIDRGANSPLHF. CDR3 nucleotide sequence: TGTGCCAGTCCGCCGATAGACAGGGGGGCGAATTCACCCCTCCACTTT.

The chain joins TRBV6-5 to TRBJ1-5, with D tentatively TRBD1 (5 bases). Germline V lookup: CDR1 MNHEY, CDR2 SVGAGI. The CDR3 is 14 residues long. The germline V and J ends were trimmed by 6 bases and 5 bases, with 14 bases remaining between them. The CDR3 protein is CASSSFGGDQPQHF. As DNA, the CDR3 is TGTGCCAGCAGCTCATTTGGGGGGGATCAGCCCCAGCATTTT.

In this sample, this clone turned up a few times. The CDR3 loop is CASSFTGGREKLFF. The CDR3 coding sequence is TGTGCCAGCAGTTTCACAGGGGGAAGGGAAAAACTGTTTTTT. This chain connects TRBV6-5 to TRBJ1-4; the match to TRBD1 covers 8 bases. The CDR3 runs to 14 residues. Trimming removed 4 bases from V and 8 bases from J; junction bases left unmatched: 6. Germline CDR1 is MNHEY and CDR2 is SVGAGI.

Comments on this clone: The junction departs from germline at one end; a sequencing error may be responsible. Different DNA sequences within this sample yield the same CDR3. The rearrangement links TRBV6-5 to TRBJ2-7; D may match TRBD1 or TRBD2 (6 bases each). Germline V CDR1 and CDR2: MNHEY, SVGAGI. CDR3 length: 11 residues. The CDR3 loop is CASRGGYEQYF. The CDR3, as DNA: TGTGCCAGCAGGGGGGGCTACGAGCAGTATTTC.

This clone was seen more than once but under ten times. The CDR3 region has the DNA TGTGCCAGCAGGGGACAGGGTTTTCTTCCCGGGGAGCTGTTTTTT. This encodes CASRGQGFLPGELFF. The gene calls are TRBV27 and TRBJ2-2, with 9 bases fitting TRBD1. J was trimmed by 6 bases and V by 6 bases; bases with no gene match: 8. The CDR3 contains 15 residues. Germline CDR1 is MNHEY and CDR2 is SMNVEV (reference sequence).

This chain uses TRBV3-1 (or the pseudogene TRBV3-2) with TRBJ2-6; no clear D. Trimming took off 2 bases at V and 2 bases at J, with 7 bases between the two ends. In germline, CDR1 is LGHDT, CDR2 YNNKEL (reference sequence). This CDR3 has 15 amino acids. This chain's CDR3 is CASSQTAAGANVLTF. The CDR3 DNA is TGTGCCAGCAGCCAAACGGCAGCTGGGGCCAACGTCCTGACTTTC.

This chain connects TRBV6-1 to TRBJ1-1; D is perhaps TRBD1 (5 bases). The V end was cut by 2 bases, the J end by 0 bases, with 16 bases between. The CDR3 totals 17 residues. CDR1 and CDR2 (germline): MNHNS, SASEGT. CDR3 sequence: CASSELRDPLMNTEAFF. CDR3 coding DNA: TGTGCCAGCAGTGAACTCCGGGACCCTTTGATGAACACTGAAGCTTTCTTT.

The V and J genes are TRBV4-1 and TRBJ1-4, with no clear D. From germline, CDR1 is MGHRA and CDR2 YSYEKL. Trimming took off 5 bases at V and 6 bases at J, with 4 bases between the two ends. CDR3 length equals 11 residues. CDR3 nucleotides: TGCGCCAGCAGCTCGGATGAAAAACTGTTTTTT. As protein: CASSSDEKLFF.

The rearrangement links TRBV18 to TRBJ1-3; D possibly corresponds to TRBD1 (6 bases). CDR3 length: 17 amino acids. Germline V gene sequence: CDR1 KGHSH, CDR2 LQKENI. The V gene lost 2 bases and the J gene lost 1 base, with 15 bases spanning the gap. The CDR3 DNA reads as TGTGCCAGCTCACCAAGAAAGGGGCAGGGGTCTGGAAACACCATATATTTT. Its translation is CASSPRKGQGSGNTIYF.

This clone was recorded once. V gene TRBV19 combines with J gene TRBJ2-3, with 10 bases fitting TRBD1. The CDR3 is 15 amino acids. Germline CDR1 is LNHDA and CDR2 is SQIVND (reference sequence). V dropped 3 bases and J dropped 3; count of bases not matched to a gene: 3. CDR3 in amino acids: CASSIRDRGTDTQYF. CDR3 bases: TGTGCCAGTAGTATCCGGGACAGGGGTACAGATACGCAGTATTTT.

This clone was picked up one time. The CDR3 protein is CASSFSPGRPHEQYF. The CDR3 DNA sequence: TGTGCCAGCAGTTTCTCTCCGGGCCGGCCCCACGAGCAGTACTTC. J is TRBJ2-7 and V is TRBV6-6; D gene ambiguous. This CDR3 is 15 amino acids long. Trimming left V 4 bases short and J 5 bases short, with 18 bases between. CDR1 is MNHNY, CDR2 SVGAGI, per germline (reference sequence).

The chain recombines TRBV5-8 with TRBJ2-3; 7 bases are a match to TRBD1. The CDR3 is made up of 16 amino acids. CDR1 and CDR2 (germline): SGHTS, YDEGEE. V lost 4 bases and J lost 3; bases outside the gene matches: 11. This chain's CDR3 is CASSEATGKRTDTQYF. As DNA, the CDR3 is TGTGCCAGCAGCGAAGCGACAGGGAAGAGAACAGATACGCAGTATTTT. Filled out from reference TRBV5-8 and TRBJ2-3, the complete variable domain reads EAGVTQSPTHLIKTRGQQATLRCSPISGHTSVYWYQQALGLGLQFLLWYDEGEERNRGNFPPRFSGRQFPNYSSELNVNALELEDSALYLCASSEATGKRTDTQYFGPGTRLTVL.

The CDR3 region is CASSLGLWGTTNMNTEAFF. The CDR3 bases are TGCGCCAGCAGCTTGGGTTTGTGGGGGACAACTAACATGAACACTGAAGCTTTCTTT. This chain links TRBV5-1 with TRBJ1-1; maybe TRBD1 (6 bases). The V and J ends lost 0 bases and 0 bases respectively, with 21 bases between them. The CDR3 extends over 19 amino acids. Germline V CDR1 and CDR2: SGHRS, YFSETQ. Full variable domain (rest looked up from reference TRBV5-1 and TRBJ1-1): KAGVTQTPRYLIKTRGQQVTLSCSPISGHRSVSWYQQTPGQGLQFLFEYFSETQRNKGNFPGRFSGRQFSNSRSEMNVSTLELGDSALYLCASSLGLWGTTNMNTEAFFGQGTRLTVV.

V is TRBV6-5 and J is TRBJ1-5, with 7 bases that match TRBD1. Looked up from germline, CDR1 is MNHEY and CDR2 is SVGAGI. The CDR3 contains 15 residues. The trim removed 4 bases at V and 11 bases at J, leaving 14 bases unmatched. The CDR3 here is CASSSTKDRKGAQHF. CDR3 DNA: TGTGCCAGCAGTTCAACCAAGGACAGGAAAGGAGCCCAGCATTTT.

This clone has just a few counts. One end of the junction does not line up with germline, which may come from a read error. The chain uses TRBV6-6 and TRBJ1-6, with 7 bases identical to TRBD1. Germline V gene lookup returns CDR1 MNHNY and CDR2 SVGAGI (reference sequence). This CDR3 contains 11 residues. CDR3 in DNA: TGTGCCAGCAGTTACGGTGACAGGGTAATCTTT. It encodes CASSYGDRVIF.

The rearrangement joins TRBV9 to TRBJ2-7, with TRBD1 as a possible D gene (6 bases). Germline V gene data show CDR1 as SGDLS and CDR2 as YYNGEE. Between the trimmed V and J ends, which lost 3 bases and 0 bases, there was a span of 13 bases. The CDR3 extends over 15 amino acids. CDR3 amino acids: CASSEDRDNSYEQYF. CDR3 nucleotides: TGTGCCAGCAGCGAGGACCGGGACAACTCCTACGAGCAGTACTTC.

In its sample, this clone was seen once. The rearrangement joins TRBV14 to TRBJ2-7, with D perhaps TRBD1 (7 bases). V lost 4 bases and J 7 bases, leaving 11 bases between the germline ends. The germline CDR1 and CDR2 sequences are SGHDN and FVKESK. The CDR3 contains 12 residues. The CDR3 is CASSRQGLEQYF. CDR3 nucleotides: TGTGCCAGCAGCCGACAGGGACTGGAGCAGTACTTC.

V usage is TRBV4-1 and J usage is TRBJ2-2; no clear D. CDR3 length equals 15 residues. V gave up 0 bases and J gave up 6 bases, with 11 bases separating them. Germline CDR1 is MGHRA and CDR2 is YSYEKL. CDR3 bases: TGCGCCAGCAGCCAAGACCGGGTACCGGCCGGGGAGCTGTTTTTT. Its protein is CASSQDRVPAGELFF.

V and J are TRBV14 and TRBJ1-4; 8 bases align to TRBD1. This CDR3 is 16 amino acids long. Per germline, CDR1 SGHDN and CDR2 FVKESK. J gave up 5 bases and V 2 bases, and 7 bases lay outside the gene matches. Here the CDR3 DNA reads TGTGCCAGCAGCCAAATCGGGCAGGGGGCGAATGAAAAACTGTTTTTT. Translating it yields CASSQIGQGANEKLFF.

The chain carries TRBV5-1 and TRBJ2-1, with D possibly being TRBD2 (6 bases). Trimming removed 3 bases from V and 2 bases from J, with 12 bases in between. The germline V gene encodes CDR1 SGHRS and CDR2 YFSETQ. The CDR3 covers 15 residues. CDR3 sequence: CASSSDLAAYNEQFF. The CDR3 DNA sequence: TGCGCCAGCAGCTCGGATTTAGCGGCCTACAATGAGCAGTTCTTC.

The DNA for the CDR3 is TGTGCCAGCAGCCGGGACAGGGTCACCGAAGCTTTCTTT. Amino acids: CASSRDRVTEAFF. The gene calls are TRBV28 and TRBJ1-1; 9 bases map to TRBD1. The germline CDR1 and CDR2 sequences are MDHEN and SYDVKM. The ends lost 6 bases at V and 8 bases at J; junction bases unmatched: 7. The CDR3 is 13 amino acids. The full variable domain, rest sourced from reference TRBV28 and TRBJ1-1, is DVKVTQSSRYLVKRTGEKVFLECVQDMDHENMFWYRQDPGLGLRLIYFSYDVKMKEKGDIPEGYSVSREKKERFSLILESASTNQTSMYLCASSRDRVTEAFFGQGTRLTVV.

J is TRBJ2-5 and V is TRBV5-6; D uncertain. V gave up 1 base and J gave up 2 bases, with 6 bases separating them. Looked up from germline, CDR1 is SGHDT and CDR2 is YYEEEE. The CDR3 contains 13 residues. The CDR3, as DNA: TGTGCCAGCAGCTTGTTGCCACAAGAGACCCAGTACTTC. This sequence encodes CASSLLPQETQYF.

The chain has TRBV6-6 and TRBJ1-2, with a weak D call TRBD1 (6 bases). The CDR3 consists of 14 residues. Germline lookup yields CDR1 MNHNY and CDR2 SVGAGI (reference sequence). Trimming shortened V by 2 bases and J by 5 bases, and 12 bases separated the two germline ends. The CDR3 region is CASSYRGAAYGYTF. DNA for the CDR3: TGTGCCAGCAGTTACAGGGGGGCTGCTTATGGCTACACCTTC.

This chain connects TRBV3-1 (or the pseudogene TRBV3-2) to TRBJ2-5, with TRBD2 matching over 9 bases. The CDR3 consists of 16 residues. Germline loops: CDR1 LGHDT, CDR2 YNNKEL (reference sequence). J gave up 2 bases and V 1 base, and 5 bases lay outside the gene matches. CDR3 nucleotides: TGTGCCAGCAGCCAAGTCGTGGCGGGGGGGCAAGAGACCCAGTACTTC. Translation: CASSQVVAGGQETQYF.

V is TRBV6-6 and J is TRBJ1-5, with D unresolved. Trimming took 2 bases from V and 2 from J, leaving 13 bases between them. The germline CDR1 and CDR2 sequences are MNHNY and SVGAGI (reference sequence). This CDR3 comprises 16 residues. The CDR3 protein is CASSYRYRMGNQPQHF. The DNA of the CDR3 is TGTGCCAGCAGTTACCGATACAGAATGGGCAATCAGCCCCAGCATTTT.

The CDR3 nucleotides read TGTGCCAGCAGTGAAGCGCGGACATACAATCAGCCCCAGCATTTT. It translates to CASSEARTYNQPQHF. The gene calls are TRBV2 and TRBJ1-5, with D perhaps matching TRBD1 (5 bases). CDR1 SNHLY and CDR2 FYNNEI come from the germline V gene. The CDR3 contains 15 residues. V lost 0 bases, J lost 3 bases, and 9 bases lay in between. Variable domain in full (rest from reference TRBV2 and TRBJ1-5): EPEVTQTPSHQVTQMGQEVILRCVPISNHLYFYWYRQILGQKVEFLVSFYNNEISEKSEIFDDQFSVERPDGSNFTLKIRSTKLEDSAMYFCASSEARTYNQPQHFGDGTRLSIL.

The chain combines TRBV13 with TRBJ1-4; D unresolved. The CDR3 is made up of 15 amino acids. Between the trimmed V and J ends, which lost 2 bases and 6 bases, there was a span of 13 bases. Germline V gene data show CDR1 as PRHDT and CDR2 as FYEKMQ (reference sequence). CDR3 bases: TGTGCCAGCAGCTTAATGGGCCCCGGCGATGAAAAACTGTTTTTT. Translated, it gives CASSLMGPGDEKLFF.

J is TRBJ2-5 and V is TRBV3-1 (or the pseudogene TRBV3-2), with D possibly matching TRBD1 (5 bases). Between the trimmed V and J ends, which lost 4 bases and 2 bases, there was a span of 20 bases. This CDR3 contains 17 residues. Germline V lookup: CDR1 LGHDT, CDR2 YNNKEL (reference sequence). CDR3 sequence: CASSPAWGSRDQETQYF. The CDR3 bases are TGTGCCAGCAGCCCCGCGTGGGGCAGTAGGGATCAAGAGACCCAGTACTTC.